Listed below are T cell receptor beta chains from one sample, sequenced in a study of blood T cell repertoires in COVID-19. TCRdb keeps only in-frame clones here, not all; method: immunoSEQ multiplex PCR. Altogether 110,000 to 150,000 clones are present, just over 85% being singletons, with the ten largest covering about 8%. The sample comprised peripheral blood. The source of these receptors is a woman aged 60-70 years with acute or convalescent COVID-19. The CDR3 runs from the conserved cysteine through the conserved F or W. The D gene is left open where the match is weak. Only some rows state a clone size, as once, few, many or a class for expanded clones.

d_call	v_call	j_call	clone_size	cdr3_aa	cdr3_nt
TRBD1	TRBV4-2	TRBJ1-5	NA	CASSRSDRGVRQPQHF	TGTGCCAGCAGCCGATCGGACAGGGGGGTTCGTCAGCCCCAGCATTTT
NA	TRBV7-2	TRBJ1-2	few	CASSLGTVYGYTF	TGTGCCAGCAGCTTAGGGACAGTCTATGGCTACACCTTC
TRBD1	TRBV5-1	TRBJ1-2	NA	CASSSNPTGDGYTF	TGCGCCAGCAGCTCTAACCCTACAGGGGACGGCTACACCTTC
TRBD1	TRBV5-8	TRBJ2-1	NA	CASSLGGAYNEQFF	TGTGCCAGCAGCCTAGGGGGCGCCTACAATGAGCAGTTCTTC
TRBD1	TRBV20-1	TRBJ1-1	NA	CSANRGTEAFF	TGCAGTGCGAACAGGGGCACTGAAGCTTTCTTT
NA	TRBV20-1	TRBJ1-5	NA	CSASENRGNQPQHF	TGCAGTGCTAGTGAGAACAGAGGCAATCAGCCCCAGCATTTT
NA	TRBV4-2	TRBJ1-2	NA	CASSQDPHRPGYTF	TGTGCCAGCAGCCAAGATCCACACAGGCCGGGCTACACCTTC
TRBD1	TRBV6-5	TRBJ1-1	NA	CASSRGTVNTEAFF	TGTGCCAGCAGCAGAGGGACAGTCAACACTGAAGCTTTCTTT
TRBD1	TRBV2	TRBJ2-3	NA	CASSRGLADTQYF	TGTGCCAGCAGTAGGGGGCTCGCAGATACGCAGTATTTT
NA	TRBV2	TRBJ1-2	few	CASRETDRFNYGYTF	TGTGCCAGCAGGGAAACAGATAGATTTAACTATGGCTACACCTTC
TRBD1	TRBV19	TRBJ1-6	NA	CASRTDRGHGNSPLHF	TGTGCCAGCCGAACCGACAGGGGGCACGGTAATTCACCCCTCCACTTT
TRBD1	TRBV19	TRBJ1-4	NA	CASSHRTGGEKLFF	TGTGCCAGTAGTCACAGGACAGGGGGGGAAAAACTGTTTTTT
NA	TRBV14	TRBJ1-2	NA	CASSQFGQFQDNGYTF	TGTGCCAGCAGCCAATTTGGACAGTTTCAGGACAATGGCTACACCTTC
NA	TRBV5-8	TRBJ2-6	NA	CASSSDPGTGANVLTF	TGTGCCAGCAGCTCGGATCCAGGAACAGGGGCCAACGTCCTGACTTTC
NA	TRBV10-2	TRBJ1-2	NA	CASSEGARGYTF	TGCGCCAGCAGTGAGGGGGCGCGAGGCTACACCTTC
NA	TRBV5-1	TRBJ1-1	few	CASSRGQGDTEAFF	TGCGCCAGCAGCCGGGGACAAGGGGACACTGAAGCTTTCTTT
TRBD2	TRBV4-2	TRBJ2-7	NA	CASSQDGRGGYEQYF	TGTGCCAGCAGCCAAGATGGCCGCGGGGGTTACGAGCAGTACTTC
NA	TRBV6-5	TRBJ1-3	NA	CASSQGFGNTIYF	TGTGCCAGCAGTCAGGGGTTTGGAAACACCATATATTTT
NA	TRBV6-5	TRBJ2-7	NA	CASLSGNYEQYF	TGTGCCAGCCTTAGCGGAAACTACGAGCAGTACTTC
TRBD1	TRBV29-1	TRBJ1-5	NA	CSVGGQGDQPQHF	TGCAGCGTTGGCGGGCAGGGGGATCAGCCCCAGCATTTT
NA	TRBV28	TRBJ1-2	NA	CASSRGGASYGYTF	TGTGCCAGCAGTAGGGGGGGCGCCTCCTATGGCTACACCTTC
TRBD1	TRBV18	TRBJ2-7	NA	CASSPRRDRGLYEQYF	TGTGCCAGCTCACCTCGAAGGGACAGGGGGCTTTACGAGCAGTACTTC
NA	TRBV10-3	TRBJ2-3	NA	CAISEYGDTQYF	TGTGCCATCAGTGAGTACGGGGATACGCAGTATTTT
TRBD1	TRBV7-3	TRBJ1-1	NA	CASSPTGGWNTEAFF	TGTGCCAGCAGCCCGACAGGGGGATGGAACACTGAAGCTTTCTTT
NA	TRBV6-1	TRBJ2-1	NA	CASSDRLKIHEQFF	TGTGCCAGCAGTGACAGGCTAAAGATCCATGAGCAGTTCTTC
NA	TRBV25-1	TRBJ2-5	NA	CASSEFSRGLQETQYF	TGTGCCAGCAGTGAATTCTCTCGGGGGTTGCAAGAGACCCAGTACTTC
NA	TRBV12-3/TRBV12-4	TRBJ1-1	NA	CASTWSAGSEAFF	TGTGCCAGCACCTGGAGCGCGGGGTCTGAAGCTTTCTTT
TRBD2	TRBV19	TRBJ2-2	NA	CASKAIGAGGMNTGELFF	TGTGCCAGTAAAGCTATCGGGGCGGGGGGCATGAACACCGGGGAGCTGTTTTTT
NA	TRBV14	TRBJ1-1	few	CASSQDFVRNTEAFF	TGTGCCAGCAGCCAAGATTTCGTCAGGAACACTGAAGCTTTCTTT
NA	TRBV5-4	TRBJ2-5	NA	CASSLAERETQYF	TGTGCCAGCAGCTTGGCCGAGAGAGAGACCCAGTACTTC
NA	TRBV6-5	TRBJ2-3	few	CASRQLAQDTQYF	TGTGCCAGCAGACAACTAGCCCAGGATACGCAGTATTTT
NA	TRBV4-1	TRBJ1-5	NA	CASSQVVNQPQHF	TGCGCCAGCAGCCAAGTCGTGAATCAGCCCCAGCATTTT